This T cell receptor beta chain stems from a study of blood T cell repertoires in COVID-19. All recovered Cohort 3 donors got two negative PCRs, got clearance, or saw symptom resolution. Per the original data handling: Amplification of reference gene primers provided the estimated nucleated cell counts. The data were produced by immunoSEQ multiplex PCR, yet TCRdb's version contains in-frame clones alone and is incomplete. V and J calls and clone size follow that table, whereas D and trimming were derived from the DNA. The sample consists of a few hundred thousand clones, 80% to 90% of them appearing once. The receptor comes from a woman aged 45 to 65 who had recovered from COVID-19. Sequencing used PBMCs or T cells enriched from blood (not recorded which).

CDR3 in amino acids: CASRRTGDSYNEQFF. The DNA of the CDR3 is TGTGCCAGCCGGAGGACAGGGGACTCCTACAATGAGCAGTTCTTC. This sequence joins TRBV6-5 and TRBJ2-1; 9 nucleotides align to TRBD1. Trimming removed 8 bases from V and 0 bases from J; junction bases left unmatched: 5. This CDR3 spans 15 amino acids. The V gene's germline CDR1 is MNHEY and CDR2 SVGAGI.